The sequence of this T cell receptor (beta chain) was determined in a study of tumor-infiltrating lymphocytes in primary liver carcinoma. The study co-extracted DNA and RNA from 20-30 mg of unsorted bulk tissue. Patients diagnosed with primary liver carcinoma received treatment through surgical resection. General observations from the study: Between tumor regions, pairs overlapped more than tumor-adjacent and tumor-blood pairs did. Against blood, tumors held a significantly higher top-250-clone fraction (p = 0.039). Among top clones, only about 7.5-24% appeared in all five tumor regions.

V lost 6 bases, J lost 8 bases, and 17 bases lay in between. This CDR3 is built from 14 residues. In germline, CDR1 is ENHRY, CDR2 SYGVKD. TCR beta cDNA was reverse-transcribed from around 0.55 ug of total RNA. The reaction used a constant-region primer and ProtoScript II reverse transcriptase. Three nested multiplex PCR rounds of slightly modified ARM-PCR generated TCR beta libraries. Each of the first two PCR rounds ran approximately 10 cycles with TRBV1-TRBV30 forward and C-beta reverse primers. MiXCR was run by TCRdb on the multiplex PCR reads, yielding one entry per CDR3 protein. The sample has about 66,000 distinct CDR3 sequences, roughly two thirds seen once. As to this clonotype: Its specificity is unknown.

The sample consisted of liver tumor tissue from sampling region 4. Stated subset: tumor region T4, right-lateral pole. The receptor was derived from a man aged 40-50 years with primary liver carcinoma and hepatitis B virus infection. V gene TRBV10-3 combines with J gene TRBJ2-1; D may be TRBD1 (6 bases). The DNA of the CDR3 is TGTGCCATCAGACCGGGACAAGGGTCAGATGAGCAGTTCTTC. Residues: CAIRPGQGSDEQFF.